This T cell receptor (beta chain) was retrieved from a study of T cells in Graves' hyperthyroidism and ophthalmopathy. Authors of the study amplified TCR beta CDR3 regions from RNA transcripts. HTBI primers were the set used in a first-round RT-PCR of the TCR CDR3. TCRdb recomputed calls from the multiplex PCR reads with MiXCR, one row per CDR3 protein. The sample shows around 690,000 distinct CDR3 sequences, roughly 17% of them seen only once. This clonotype has a count of ten or more. Sequences were obtained from blood. This receptor was obtained from a man aged 45-65 years with Graves' hyperthyroidism.

CDR3 DNA: TGTGCCAGCAGCGCGGGTCAGCGGGAGGCAGAGACCCAGTACTTC. Amino acid sequence: CASSAGQREAETQYF. The rearrangement uses TRBV6-1 and TRBJ2-5; 9 positions agree with TRBD2. The CDR3 consists of 15 residues. Germline V CDR1 and CDR2: MNHNS, SASEGT. Unmatched junction bases numbered 9, after V lost 6 bases and J lost 4 bases.